Reported below is one TCR beta chain. Produced via immunoSEQ multiplex PCR; TCRdb's table is partial and in-frame only. The sample has roughly 410,000 clones; about 89% are singletons. This entry comes from a study of blood T cell repertoires in COVID-19. Trimming cost V 2 bases and J 6 bases, with 8 bases left between them. CDR3 length: 13 amino acids. Sequencing input: peripheral blood. V and J are TRBV12-3 or TRBV12-4 and TRBJ2-1; D is unresolved. The sequence was obtained from a woman aged 60-75 years with COVID-19, enrolled during active disease. CDR3 residues: CASSLSDGNEQFF. CDR3 coding DNA: TGTGCCAGCAGTTTAAGCGACGGCAATGAGCAGTTCTTC.